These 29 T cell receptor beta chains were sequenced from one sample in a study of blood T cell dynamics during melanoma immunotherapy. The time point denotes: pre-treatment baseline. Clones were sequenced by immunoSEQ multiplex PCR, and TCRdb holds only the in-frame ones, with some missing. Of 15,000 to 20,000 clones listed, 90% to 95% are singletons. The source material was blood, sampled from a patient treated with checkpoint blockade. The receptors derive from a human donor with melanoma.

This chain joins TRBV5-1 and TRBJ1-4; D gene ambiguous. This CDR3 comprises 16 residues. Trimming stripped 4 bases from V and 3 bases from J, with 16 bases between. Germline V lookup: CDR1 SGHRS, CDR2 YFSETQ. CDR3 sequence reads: CASSLGEERANEKLFF. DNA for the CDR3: TGCGCCAGCAGCCTCGGGGAGGAACGAGCTAATGAAAAACTGTTTTTT.

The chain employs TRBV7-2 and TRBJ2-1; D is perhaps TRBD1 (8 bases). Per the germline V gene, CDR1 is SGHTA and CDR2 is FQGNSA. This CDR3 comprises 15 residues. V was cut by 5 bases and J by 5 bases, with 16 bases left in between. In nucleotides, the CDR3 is TGTGCCAGCAGCATTAGGACAGGGAGGGACAATGAGCAGTTCTTC. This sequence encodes CASSIRTGRDNEQFF.

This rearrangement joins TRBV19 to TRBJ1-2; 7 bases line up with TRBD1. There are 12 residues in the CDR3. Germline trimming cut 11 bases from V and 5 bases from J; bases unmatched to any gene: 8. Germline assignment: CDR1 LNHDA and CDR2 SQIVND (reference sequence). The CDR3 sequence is CAVWDRPYGYTF. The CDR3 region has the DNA TGTGCCGTATGGGACAGACCGTATGGCTACACCTTC.

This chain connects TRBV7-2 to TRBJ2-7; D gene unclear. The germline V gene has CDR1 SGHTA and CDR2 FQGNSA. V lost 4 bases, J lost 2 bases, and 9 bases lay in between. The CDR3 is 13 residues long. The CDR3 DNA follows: TGTGCCAGCAGCTCTCCCTCGGCCTACGAGCAGTACTTC. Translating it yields CASSSPSAYEQYF.

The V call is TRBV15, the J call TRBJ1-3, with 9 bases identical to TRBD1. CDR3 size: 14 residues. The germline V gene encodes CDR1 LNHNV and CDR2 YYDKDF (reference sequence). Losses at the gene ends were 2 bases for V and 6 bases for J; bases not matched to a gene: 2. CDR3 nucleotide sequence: TGTGCCACCAGCAGACGGACAGGGGCAAACACCATATATTTT. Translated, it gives CATSRRTGANTIYF.

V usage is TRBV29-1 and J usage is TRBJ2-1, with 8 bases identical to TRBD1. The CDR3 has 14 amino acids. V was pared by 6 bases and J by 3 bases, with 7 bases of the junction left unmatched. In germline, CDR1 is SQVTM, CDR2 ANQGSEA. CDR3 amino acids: CSVPGQAIYNEQFF. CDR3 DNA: TGCAGCGTCCCGGGACAGGCCATCTACAATGAGCAGTTCTTC.

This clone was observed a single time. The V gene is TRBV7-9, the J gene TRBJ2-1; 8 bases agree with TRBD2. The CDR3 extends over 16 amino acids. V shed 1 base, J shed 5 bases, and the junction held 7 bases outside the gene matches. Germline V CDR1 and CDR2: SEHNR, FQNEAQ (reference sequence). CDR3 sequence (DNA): TGTGCCAGCAGCTTAGGGGGTAGCGGGGCCCACAATGAGCAGTTCTTC. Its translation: CASSLGGSGAHNEQFF. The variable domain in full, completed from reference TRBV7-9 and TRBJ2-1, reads DTGVSQNPRHKITKRGQNVTFRCDPISEHNRLYWYRQTLGQGPEFLTYFQNEAQLEKSRLLSDRFSAERPKGSFSTLEIQRTEQGDSAMYLCASSLGGSGAHNEQFFGPGTRLTVL.

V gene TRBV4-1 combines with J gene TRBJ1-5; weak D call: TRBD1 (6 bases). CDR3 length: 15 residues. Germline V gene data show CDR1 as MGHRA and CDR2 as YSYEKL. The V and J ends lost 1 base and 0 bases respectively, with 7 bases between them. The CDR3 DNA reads TGCGCCAGCAGCCAAGCCAGGGGTAGCAATCAGCCCCAGCATTTT. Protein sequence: CASSQARGSNQPQHF.

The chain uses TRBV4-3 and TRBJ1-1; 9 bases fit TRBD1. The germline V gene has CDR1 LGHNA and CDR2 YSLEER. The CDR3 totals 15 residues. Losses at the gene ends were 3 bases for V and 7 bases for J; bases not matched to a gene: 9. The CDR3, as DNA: TGCGCCAGCAGCCAGTCACAGGGGGCGAAAGGTGAAGCTTTCTTT. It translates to CASSQSQGAKGEAFF.

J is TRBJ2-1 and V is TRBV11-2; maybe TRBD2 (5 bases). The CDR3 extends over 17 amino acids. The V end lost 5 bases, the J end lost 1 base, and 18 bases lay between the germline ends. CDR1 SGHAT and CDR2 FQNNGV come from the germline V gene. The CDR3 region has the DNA TGTGCCAGCAGCCCAGGACGGGGTTTAAGGTCCTACAATGAGCAGTTCTTC. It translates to CASSPGRGLRSYNEQFF. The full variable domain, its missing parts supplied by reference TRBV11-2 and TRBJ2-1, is EAGVAQSPRYKIIEKRQSVAFWCNPISGHATLYWYQQILGQGPKLLIQFQNNGVVDDSQLPKDRFSAERLKGVDSTLKIQPAKLEDSAVYLCASSPGRGLRSYNEQFFGPGTRLTVL.

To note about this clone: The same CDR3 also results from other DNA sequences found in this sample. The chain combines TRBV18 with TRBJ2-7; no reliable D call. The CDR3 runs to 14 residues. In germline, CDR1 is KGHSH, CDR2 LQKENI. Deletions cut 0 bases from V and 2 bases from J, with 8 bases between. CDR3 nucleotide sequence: TGTGCCAGCTCACCACCTGGCCAAACCTACGAGCAGTACTTC. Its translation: CASSPPGQTYEQYF.

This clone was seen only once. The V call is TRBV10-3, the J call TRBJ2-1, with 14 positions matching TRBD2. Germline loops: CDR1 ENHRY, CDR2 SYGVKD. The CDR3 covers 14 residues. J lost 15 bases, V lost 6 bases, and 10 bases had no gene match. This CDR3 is CAISPGTSGGGMFF. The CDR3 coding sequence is TGTGCCATCAGCCCCGGGACTAGCGGGGGCGGGATGTTCTTC.

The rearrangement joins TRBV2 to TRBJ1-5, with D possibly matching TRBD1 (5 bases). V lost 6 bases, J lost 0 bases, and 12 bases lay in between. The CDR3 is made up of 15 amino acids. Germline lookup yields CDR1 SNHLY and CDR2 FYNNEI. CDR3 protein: CASRGVAPSNQPQHF. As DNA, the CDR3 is TGTGCCAGCAGGGGGGTGGCACCTAGCAATCAGCCCCAGCATTTT.

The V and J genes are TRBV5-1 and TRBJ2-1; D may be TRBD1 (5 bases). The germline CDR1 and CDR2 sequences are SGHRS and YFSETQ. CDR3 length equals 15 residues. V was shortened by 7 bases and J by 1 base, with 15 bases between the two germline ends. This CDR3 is CASGIGVVSYNEQFF. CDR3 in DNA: TGCGCCAGCGGAATAGGGGTAGTATCCTACAATGAGCAGTTCTTC.

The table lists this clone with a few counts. The CDR3 here is CASSQRGGYTEAFF. For the CDR3, the DNA is TGTGCCAGCAGCCAAAGAGGGGGGTACACTGAAGCTTTCTTT. This chain uses TRBV14 with TRBJ1-1; TRBD1 is a possible D gene (6 bases). Germline loops: CDR1 SGHDN, CDR2 FVKESK. This CDR3 comprises 14 residues. Between the trimmed V and J ends, which lost 2 bases and 3 bases, there was a span of 10 bases.

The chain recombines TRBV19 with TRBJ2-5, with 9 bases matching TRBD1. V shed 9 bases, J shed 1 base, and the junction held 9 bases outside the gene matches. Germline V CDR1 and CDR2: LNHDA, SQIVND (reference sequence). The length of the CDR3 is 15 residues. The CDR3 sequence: CASAVLGQGQETQYF. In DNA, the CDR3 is TGTGCCAGCGCCGTCCTGGGACAGGGCCAAGAGACCCAGTACTTC. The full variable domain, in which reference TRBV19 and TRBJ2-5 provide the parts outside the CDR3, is DGGITQSPKYLFRKEGQNVTLSCEQNLNHDAMYWYRQDPGQGLRLIYYSQIVNDFQKGDIAEGYSVSREKKESFPLTVTSAQKNPTAFYLCASAVLGQGQETQYFGPGTRLLVL.

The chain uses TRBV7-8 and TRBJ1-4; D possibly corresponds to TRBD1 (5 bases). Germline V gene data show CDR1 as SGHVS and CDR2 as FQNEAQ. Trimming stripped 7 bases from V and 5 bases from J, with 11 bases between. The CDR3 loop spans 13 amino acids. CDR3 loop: CASTVRGNEKLFF. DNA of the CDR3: TGTGCCAGCACGGTTAGGGGAAATGAAAAACTGTTTTTT.

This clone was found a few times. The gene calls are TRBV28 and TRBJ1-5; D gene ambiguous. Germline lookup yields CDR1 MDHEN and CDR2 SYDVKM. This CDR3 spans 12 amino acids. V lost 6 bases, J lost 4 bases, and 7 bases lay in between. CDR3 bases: TGTGCCAGCAGGAGTCCTAATCAGCCCCAGCATTTT. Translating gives CASRSPNQPQHF.

The CDR3 nucleotides read TGTGCCAGCAGTTCCGTCGTCGGGGAGCTGTTTTTT. Translated: CASSSVVGELFF. The chain has TRBV27 and TRBJ2-2, with unresolved D. Trimming took off 4 bases at V and 7 bases at J, with 7 bases between the two ends. Per the germline V gene, CDR1 is MNHEY and CDR2 is SMNVEV (reference sequence). The CDR3 runs to 12 residues.

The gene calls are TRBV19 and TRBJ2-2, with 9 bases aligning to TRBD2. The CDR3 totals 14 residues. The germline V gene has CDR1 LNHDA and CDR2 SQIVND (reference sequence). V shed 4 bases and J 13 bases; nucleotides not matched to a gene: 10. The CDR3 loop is CASSTPWRGGWLFF. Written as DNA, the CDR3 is TGTGCCAGTAGTACCCCTTGGCGGGGGGGCTGGCTGTTTTTT.

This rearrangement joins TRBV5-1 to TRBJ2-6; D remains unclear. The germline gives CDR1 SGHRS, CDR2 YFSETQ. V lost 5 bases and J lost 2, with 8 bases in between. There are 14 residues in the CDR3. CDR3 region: CASSSVTGANVLTF. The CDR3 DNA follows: TGCGCCAGCAGTTCGGTAACTGGGGCCAACGTCCTGACTTTC. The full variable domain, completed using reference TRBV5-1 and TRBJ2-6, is KAGVTQTPRYLIKTRGQQVTLSCSPISGHRSVSWYQQTPGQGLQFLFEYFSETQRNKGNFPGRFSGRQFSNSRSEMNVSTLELGDSALYLCASSSVTGANVLTFGAGSRLTVL.

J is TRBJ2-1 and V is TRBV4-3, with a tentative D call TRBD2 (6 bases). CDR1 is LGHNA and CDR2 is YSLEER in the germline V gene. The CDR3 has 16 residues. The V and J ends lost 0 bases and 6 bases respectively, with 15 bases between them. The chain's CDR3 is CASSQDGRLDSNEQFF. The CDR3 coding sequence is TGCGCCAGCAGCCAAGATGGGAGACTAGATTCCAATGAGCAGTTCTTC.

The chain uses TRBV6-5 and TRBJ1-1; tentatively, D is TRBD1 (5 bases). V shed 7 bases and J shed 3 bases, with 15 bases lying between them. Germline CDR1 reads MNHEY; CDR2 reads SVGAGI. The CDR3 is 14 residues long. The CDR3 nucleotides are TGTGCCAGCACCTACACCCGGGGGGACACTGAAGCTTTCTTT. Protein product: CASTYTRGDTEAFF.

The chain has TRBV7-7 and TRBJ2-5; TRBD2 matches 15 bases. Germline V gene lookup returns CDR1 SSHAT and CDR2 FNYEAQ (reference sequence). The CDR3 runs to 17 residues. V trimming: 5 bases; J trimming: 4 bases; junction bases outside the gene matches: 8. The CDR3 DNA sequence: TGTGCCAGCAGCCCCGGACTAGCGGGAGGGGGTGCAGAGACCCAGTACTTC. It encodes CASSPGLAGGGAETQYF.

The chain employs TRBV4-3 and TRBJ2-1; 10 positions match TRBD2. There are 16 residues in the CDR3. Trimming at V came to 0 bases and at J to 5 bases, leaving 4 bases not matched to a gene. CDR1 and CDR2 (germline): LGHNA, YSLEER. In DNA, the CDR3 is TGCGCCAGCAGCCAAGATGGAACTAGCGGGAACAATGAGCAGTTCTTC. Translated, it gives CASSQDGTSGNNEQFF.

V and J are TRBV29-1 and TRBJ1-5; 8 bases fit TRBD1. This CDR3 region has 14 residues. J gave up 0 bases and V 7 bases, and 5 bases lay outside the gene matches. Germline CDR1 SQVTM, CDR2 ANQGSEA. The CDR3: CSAGTGNSNQPQHF. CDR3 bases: TGCAGCGCGGGGACAGGCAATAGCAATCAGCCCCAGCATTTT.

The CDR3: CASETDRFPYEQYF. Here the CDR3 DNA reads TGTGCCAGCGAGACGGACAGGTTCCCCTACGAGCAGTACTTC. V gene TRBV5-5 combines with J gene TRBJ2-7; 7 bases match TRBD1. J was trimmed by 2 bases and V by 7 bases; bases with no gene match: 9. The CDR3 contains 14 residues. Germline values: CDR1 SGHKS, CDR2 YYEKEE (reference sequence).

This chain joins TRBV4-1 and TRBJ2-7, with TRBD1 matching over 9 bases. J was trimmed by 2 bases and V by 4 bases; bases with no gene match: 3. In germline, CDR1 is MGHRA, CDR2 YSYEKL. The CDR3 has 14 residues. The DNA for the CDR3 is TGCGCCAGCAGCCCCCGGACAGGGGCCTACGAGCAGTACTTC. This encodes CASSPRTGAYEQYF.

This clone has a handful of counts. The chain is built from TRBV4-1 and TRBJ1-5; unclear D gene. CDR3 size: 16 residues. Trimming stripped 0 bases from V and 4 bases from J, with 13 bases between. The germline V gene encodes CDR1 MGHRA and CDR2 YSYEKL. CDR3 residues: CASSQDGIRENQPQHF. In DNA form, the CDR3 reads TGCGCCAGCAGCCAAGATGGAATCCGGGAGAATCAGCCCCAGCATTTT.